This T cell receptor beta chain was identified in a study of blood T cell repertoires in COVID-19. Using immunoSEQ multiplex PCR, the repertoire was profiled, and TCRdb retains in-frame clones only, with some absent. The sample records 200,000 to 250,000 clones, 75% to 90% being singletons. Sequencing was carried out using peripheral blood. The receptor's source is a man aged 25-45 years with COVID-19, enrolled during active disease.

The CDR3 reads CASSPGQTNQPQHF. The CDR3 nucleotides read TGTGCCAGCTCACCGGGACAGACAAATCAGCCCCAGCATTTT. The J gene is TRBJ1-5, the V gene TRBV18; 7 bases fit TRBD1. CDR3 length equals 14 residues. The germline gives CDR1 KGHSH, CDR2 LQKENI. Unmatched junction bases numbered 3, after V lost 3 bases and J lost 4 bases.